This entry features one T cell receptor beta chain sequence. Its cognate antigen is unknown. This sample was taken from a study of T cell repertoires in cytomegalovirus infection. TCRdb re-called the reads through MiXCR, storing one row per CDR3 protein. The sample lists around 47,000 distinct CDR3 sequences; less than 20% were seen once. Germline values: CDR1 SGHTA, CDR2 FQGNSA. V was clipped by 3 bases and J by 2 bases, with 7 bases between them. This CDR3 contains 13 residues. The input for sequencing was CD8+ T cells from cultured PBMCs, taken from culture after CMV antigen stimulation. The receptor's source is a human donor in good health (CMV status not recorded). Some clones in this sample may be carry-over from other donors' samples. The J gene is TRBJ1-1, the V gene TRBV7-2; D uncertain. Written as DNA, the CDR3 is TGTGCCAGCAGCTTGTCAGCCAACACTGAAGCTTTCTTT. It yields the protein CASSLSANTEAFF.